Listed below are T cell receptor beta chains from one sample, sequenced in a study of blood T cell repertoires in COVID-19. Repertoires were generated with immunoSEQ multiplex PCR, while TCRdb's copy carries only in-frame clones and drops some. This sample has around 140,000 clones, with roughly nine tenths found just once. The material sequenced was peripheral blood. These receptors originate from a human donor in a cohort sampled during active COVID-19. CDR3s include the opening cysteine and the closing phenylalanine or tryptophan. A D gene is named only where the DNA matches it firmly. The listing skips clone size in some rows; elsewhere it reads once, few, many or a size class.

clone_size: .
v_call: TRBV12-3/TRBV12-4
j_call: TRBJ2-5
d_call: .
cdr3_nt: TGTGCCAGCAGCCCACAGATCCGAGCGGGTGTACACTTC
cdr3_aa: CASSPQIRAGVHF

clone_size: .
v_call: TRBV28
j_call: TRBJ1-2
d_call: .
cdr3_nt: TGTGCCAGCAGTCCAGGGAATATCTATGGCTACACCTTC
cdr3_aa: CASSPGNIYGYTF

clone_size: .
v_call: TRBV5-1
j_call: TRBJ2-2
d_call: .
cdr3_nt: TGCGCCAGCAGACCGGACAGCGCGAACACCGGGGAGCTGTTTTTT
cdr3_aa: CASRPDSANTGELFF

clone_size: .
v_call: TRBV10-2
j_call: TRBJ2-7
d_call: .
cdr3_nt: TGCGCCAGCAGTGGGCCATTCAGGTCCTACGAGCAGTACTTC
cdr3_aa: CASSGPFRSYEQYF

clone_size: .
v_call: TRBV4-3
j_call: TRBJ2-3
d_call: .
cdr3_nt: TGCGCCAGCAGTCAAGCGGTGATCACAGATACGCAGTATTTT
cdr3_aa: CASSQAVITDTQYF

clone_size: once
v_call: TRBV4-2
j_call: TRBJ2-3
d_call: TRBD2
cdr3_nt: TGTGCCAGCAGCTCGAGGCTAGCGGGCGGCACAGATACGCAGTATTTT
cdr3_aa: CASSSRLAGGTDTQYF

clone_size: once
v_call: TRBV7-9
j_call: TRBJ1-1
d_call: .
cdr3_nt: TGTGCCAGCAGCCCCCGGGAGTTAACTGAAGCTTTCTTT
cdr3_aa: CASSPRELTEAFF

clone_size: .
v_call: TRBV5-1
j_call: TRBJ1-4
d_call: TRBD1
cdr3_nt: TGCGCCAGCAGCCTGACAGGGGGCGAAACTGAAAAACTGTTTTTT
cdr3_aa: CASSLTGGETEKLFF

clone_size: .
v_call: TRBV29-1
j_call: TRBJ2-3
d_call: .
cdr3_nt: TGCAGCGTTGTTCCGGTGACAGATACGCAGTATTTT
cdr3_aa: CSVVPVTDTQYF

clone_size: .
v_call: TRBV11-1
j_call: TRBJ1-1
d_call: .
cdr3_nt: TGTGCCAGCAGCCCAGGGGACACTGAAGCTTTCTTT
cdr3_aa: CASSPGDTEAFF

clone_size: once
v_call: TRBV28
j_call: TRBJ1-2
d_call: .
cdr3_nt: TGTGCCAGCAGTAGGACAGATCGGGCCTATGGCTACACCTTC
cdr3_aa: CASSRTDRAYGYTF

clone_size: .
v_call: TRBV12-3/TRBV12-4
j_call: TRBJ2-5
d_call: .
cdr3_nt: TGTGCCAGCAGTTTCCCTTCTTCGGAGACCCAGTACTTC
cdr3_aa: CASSFPSSETQYF

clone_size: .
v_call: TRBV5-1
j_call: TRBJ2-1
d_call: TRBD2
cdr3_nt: TGCGCCAGCAGCTTGGGACTAGCGGGGGGCGGATACAATGAGCAGTTCTTC
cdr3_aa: CASSLGLAGGGYNEQFF

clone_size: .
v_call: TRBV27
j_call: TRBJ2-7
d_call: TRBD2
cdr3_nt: TGTGCCAGCAGTTTGAGACTAGCGGTGGGATACGAGCAGTACTTC
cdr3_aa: CASSLRLAVGYEQYF

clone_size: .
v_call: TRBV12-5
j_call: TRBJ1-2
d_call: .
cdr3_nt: TGTGCTAGTGGTTTGAAAACAGGGTTGCCAGAGGGCTACACCTTC
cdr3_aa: CASGLKTGLPEGYTF

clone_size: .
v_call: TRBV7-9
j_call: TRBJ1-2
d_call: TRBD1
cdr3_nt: TGTGCCAGCAGCTGGACAGGGAGGTATGGCTACACCTTC
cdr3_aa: CASSWTGRYGYTF

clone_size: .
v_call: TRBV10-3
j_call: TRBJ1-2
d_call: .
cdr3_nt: TGTGCCATCCAAGGGGAGGACTATGGCTACACCTTC
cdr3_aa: CAIQGEDYGYTF

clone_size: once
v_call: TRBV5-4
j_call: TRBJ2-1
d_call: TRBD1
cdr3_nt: TGTGCCAGCAGCGATCGGGACAGGGGTTATGAGCAGTTCTTC
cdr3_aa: CASSDRDRGYEQFF

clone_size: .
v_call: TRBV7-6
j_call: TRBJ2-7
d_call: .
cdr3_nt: TGTGCCAGCAGCTCGATTAGGGGGTACGAGCAGTACTTC
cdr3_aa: CASSSIRGYEQYF

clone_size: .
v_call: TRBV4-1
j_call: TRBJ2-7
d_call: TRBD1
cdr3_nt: TGCGCCAGCAGCCGCCAAATGACAGGGGGCAAATGGGAGCAGTACTTC
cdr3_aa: CASSRQMTGGKWEQYF

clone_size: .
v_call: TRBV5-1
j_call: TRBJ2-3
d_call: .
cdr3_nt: TGCGCCAGCAGCTTGGAACTGCCACTTTGGGATACGCAGTATTTT
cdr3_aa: CASSLELPLWDTQYF

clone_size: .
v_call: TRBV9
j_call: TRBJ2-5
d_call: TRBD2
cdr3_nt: TGTGCCAGCGGTTCCGGGGGGGCCCCAGAGACCCAGTACTTC
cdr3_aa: CASGSGGAPETQYF

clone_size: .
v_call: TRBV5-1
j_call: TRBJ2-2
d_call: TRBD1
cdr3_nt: TGCGCCAGCAGTAGGGACAGGTTGAACACCGGGGAGCTGTTTTTT
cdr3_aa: CASSRDRLNTGELFF

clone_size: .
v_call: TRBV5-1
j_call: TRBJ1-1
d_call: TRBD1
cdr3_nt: TGCGCCAGCAGCGTGGGACAGCTGAACACTGAAGCTTTCTTT
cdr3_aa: CASSVGQLNTEAFF

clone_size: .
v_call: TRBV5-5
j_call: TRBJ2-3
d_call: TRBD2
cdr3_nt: TGTGCCAGCAGCTTACCAACCGGGACTAGCGGGGAAGATACGCAGTATTTT
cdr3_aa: CASSLPTGTSGEDTQYF

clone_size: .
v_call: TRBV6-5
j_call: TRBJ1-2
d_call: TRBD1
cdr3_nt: TGTGCCAGTTACAGGGGAGTAAGTGGCTACACCTTC
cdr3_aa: CASYRGVSGYTF

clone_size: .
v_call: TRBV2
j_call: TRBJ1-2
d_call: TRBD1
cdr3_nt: TGTGCCAGCAGTCCGGACAGGGCGGACTATGGCTACACCTTC
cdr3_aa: CASSPDRADYGYTF

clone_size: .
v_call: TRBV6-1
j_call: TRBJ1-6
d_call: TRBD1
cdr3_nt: TGTGCCAGCAGTGAGGCCGACAGGGAATATAATTCACCCCTCCACTTT
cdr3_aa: CASSEADREYNSPLHF

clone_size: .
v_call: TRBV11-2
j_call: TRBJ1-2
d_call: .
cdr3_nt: TGTGCCAGCAGCTTAACCCGGACAGTTGCTAACTATGGCTACACCTTC
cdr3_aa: CASSLTRTVANYGYTF

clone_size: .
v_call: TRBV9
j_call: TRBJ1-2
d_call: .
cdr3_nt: TGTGCCAGCAGCGCAGCGAACTATGGCTACACCTTC
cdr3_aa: CASSAANYGYTF

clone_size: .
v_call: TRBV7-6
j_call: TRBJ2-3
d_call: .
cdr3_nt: TGTGCCAGCAGCTCCGCAGGGGCCGCCCGGGATACGCAGTATTTT
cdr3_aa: CASSSAGAARDTQYF

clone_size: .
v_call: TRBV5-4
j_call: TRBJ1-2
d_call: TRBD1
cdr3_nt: TGTGCCAGCAGCGAGGACAGGGACCTCTATGGCTACACCTTC
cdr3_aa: CASSEDRDLYGYTF

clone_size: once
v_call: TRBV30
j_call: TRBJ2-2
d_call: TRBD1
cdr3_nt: TGTGCCTGGGGCACCGGGACAGGGGGGTTTTTGAACACCGGGGAGCTGTTTTTT
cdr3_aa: CAWGTGTGGFLNTGELFF

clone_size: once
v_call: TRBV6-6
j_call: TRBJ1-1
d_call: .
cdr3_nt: TGTGCCAGCAGTGGCCTAGGGGTGAACACTGAAGCTTTCTTT
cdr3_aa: CASSGLGVNTEAFF

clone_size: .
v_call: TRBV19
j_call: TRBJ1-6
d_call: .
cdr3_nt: TGTGCCAGTAGTATTGGAGGGCAGGGAGACTCACCCCTCCACTTT
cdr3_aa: CASSIGGQGDSPLHF

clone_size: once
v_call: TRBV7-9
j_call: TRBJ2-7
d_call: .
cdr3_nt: TGTGCCAGCAGCTTGAACAGCTACGAGCAGTACTTC
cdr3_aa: CASSLNSYEQYF

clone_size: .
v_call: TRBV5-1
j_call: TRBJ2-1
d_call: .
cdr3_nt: TGCGCCAGCAGCTTGGAACAGGGACACTACAATGAGCAGTTCTTC
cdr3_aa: CASSLEQGHYNEQFF

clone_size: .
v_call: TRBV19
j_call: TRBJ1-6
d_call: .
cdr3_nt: TGTGCCAGTAGTATAGACCTCTCCTATAATTCACCCCTCCACTTT
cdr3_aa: CASSIDLSYNSPLHF

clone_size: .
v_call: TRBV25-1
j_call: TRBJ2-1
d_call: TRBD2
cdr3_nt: TGTGCCAGCAGTCCGCTAGCGGGGCTACCGAATGAGCAGTTCTTC
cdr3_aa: CASSPLAGLPNEQFF

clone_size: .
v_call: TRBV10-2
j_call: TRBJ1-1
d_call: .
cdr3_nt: TGCGCCAGCAGTGACCCAATCCGGCGGCACACTGAAGCTTTCTTT
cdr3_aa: CASSDPIRRHTEAFF

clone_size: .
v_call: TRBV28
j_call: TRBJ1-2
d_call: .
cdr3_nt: TGTGCCAGCAGTGGGCCGGGGGTCTCGATTCAAACTAACTATGGCTACACCTTC
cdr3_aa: CASSGPGVSIQTNYGYTF

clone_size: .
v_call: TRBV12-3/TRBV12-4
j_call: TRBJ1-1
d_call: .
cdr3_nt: TGTGCCACCCTCAGGTGGCTGAACACTGAAGCTTTCTTT
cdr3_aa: CATLRWLNTEAFF

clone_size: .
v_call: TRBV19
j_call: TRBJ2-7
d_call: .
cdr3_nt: TGTGCCAGTAGTATAGATTACAGTACCTACGAGCAGTACTTC
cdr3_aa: CASSIDYSTYEQYF

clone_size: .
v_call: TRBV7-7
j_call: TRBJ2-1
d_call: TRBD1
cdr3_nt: TGTGCTAGCAGCTTAGTAGGGACAGGGCCCGGAATCGAGCAGTTCTTC
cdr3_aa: CASSLVGTGPGIEQFF

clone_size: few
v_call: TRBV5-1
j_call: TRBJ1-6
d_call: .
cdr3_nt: TGCGCCAGCAGCTTTGGCAGGGCCGATAATTCACCCCTCCACTTT
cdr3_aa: CASSFGRADNSPLHF

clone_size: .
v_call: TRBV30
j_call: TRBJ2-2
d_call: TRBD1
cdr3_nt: TGTGCCAAATCCAGGGGGTACACCGGGGAGCTGTTTTTT
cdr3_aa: CAKSRGYTGELFF

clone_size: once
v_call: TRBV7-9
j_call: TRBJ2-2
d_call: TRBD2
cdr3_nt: TGTGCCAGCAGCCCCACCCGGACTAGCGGGGGGTTCGGGGAGCTGTTTTTT
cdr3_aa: CASSPTRTSGGFGELFF

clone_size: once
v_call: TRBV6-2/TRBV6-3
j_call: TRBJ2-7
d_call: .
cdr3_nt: TGTGCCAGCAGCCCGACTGTGGCCGGCGAGCAGTACTTC
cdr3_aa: CASSPTVAGEQYF

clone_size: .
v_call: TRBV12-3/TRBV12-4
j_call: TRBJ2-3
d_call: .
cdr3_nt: TGTGCCAGCAGTCCAACAGATACGCAGTATTTT
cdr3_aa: CASSPTDTQYF

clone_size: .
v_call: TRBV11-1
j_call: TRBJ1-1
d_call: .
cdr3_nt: TGTGCCAGCAGCTTAGAGTCCCCGGGACTGGGCACTGAAGCTTTCTTT
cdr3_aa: CASSLESPGLGTEAFF

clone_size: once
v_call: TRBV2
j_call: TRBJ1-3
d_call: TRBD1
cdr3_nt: TGTGCCAGCGACCGGGACAGGGCAAACACCATATATTTT
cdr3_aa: CASDRDRANTIYF

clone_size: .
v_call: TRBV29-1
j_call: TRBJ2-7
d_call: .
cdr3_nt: TGCAGCGTTGAACCAGGTGAGAGGGCCTACGAGCAGTACTTC
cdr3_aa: CSVEPGERAYEQYF

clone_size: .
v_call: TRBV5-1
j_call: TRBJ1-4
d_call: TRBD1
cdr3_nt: TGCGCCAGCAGCACCCAACCGGGACAGGGGAACGAAAAACTGTTTTTT
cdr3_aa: CASSTQPGQGNEKLFF

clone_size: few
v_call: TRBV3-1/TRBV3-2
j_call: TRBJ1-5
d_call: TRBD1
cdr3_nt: TGTGCCAGCAGCCAAGATAGGGCCAGGGGGAGCAATCAGCCCCAGCATTTT
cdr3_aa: CASSQDRARGSNQPQHF